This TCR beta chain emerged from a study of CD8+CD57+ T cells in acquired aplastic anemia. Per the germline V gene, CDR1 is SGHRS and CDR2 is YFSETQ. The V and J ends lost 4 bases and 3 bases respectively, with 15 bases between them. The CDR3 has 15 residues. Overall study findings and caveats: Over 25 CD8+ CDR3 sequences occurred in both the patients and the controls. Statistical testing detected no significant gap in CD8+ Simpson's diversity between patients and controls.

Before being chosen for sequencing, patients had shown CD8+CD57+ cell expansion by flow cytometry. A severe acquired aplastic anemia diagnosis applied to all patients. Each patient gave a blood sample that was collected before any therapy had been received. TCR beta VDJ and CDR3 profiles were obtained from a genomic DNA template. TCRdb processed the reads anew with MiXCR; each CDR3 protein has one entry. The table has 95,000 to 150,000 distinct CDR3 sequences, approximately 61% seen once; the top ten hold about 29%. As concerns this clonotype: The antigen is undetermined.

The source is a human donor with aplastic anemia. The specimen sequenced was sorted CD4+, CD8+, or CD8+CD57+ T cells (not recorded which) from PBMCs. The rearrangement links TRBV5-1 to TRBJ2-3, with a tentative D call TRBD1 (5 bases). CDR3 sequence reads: CASSRGGWVTDTQYF. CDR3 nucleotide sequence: TGCGCCAGCAGCAGGGGCGGATGGGTGACAGATACGCAGTATTTT.